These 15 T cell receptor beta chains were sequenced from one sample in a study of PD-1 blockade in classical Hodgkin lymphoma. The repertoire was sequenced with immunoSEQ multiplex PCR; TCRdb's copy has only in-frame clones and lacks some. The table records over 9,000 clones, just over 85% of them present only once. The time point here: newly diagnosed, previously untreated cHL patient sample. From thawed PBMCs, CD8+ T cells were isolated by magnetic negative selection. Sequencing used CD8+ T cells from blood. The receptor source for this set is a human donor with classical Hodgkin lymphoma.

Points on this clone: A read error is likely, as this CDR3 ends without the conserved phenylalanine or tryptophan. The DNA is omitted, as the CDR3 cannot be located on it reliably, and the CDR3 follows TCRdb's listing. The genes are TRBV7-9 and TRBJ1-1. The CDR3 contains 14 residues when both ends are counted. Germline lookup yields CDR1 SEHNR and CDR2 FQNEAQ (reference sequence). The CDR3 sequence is CASSTVQGGGPTDL.

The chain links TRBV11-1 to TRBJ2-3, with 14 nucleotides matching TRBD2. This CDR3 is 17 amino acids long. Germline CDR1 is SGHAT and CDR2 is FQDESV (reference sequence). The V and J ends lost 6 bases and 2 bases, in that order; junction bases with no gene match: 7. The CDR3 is CASRGLAGARPTDTQYF. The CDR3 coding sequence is TGTGCCAGCAGGGGACTAGCGGGGGCCCGGCCCACAGATACGCAGTATTTT.

DNA for the CDR3: TGTGCCAGCGCCTACAGGGGAGTGAACACCGGGGAGCTGTTTTTT. Residues: CASAYRGVNTGELFF. V gene TRBV6-1 combines with J gene TRBJ2-2; 7 nucleotides line up with TRBD1. V was pared by 8 bases and J by 1 base, with 7 bases of the junction left unmatched. Germline V gives CDR1 MNHNS, CDR2 SASEGT. The CDR3 loop spans 15 amino acids.

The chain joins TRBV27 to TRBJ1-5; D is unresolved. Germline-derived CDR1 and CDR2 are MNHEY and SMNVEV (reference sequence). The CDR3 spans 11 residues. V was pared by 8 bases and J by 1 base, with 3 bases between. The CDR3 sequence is CASGSNQPQHF. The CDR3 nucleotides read TGTGCCAGCGGGAGCAATCAGCCCCAGCATTTT.

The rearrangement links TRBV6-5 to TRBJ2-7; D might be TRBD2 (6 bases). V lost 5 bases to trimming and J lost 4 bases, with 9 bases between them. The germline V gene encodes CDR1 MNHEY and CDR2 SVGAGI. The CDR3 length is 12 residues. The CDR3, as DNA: TGTGCCAGCAGTCCCCGGGGGTACGAGCAGTACTTC. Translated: CASSPRGYEQYF.

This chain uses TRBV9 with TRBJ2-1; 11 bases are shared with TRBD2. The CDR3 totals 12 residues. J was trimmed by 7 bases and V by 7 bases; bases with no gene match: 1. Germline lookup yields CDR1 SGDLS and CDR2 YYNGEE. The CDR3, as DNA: TGTGCCAGCTCTAGCGGGGGGAATGAGCAGTTCTTC. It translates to CASSSGGNEQFF.

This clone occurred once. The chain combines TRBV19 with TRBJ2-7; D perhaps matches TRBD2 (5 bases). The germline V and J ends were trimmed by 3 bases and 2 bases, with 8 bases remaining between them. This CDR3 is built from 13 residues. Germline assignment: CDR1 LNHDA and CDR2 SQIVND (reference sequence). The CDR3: CASSMGVTYEQYF. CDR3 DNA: TGTGCCAGTAGTATGGGAGTGACCTACGAGCAGTACTTC.

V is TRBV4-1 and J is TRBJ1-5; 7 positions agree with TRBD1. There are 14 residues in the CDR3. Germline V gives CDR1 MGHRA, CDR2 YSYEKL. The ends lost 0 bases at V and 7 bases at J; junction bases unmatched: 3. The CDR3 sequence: CASSQETGWQPQHF. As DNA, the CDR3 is TGCGCCAGCAGCCAAGAGACAGGGTGGCAGCCCCAGCATTTT.

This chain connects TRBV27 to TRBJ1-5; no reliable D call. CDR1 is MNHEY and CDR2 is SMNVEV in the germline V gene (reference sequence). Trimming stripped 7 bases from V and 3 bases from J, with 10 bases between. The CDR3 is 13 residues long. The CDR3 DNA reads TGTGCCAGCACACGGGGTCCCAATCAGCCCCAGCATTTT. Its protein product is CASTRGPNQPQHF.

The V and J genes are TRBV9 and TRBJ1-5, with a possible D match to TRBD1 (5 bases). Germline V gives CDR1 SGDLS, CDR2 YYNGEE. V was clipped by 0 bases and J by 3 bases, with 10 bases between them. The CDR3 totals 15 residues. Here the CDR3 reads CASSVGGGNNQPQHF. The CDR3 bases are TGTGCCAGCAGCGTAGGGGGCGGGAACAATCAGCCCCAGCATTTT.

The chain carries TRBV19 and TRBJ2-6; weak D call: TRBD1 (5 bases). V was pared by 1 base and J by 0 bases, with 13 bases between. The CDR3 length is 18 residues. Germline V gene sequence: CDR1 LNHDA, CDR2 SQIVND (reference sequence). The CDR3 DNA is TGTGCCAGTAGTATAGCGCCAGGGCCAAGCTCTGGGGCCAACGTCCTGACTTTC. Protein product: CASSIAPGPSSGANVLTF.

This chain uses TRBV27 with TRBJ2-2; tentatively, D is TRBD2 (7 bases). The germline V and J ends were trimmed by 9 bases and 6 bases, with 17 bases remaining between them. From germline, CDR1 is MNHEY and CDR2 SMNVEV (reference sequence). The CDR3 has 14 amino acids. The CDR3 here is CASGRGWVAGELFF. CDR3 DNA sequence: TGTGCCAGTGGGAGGGGGTGGGTGGCCGGGGAGCTGTTTTTT.

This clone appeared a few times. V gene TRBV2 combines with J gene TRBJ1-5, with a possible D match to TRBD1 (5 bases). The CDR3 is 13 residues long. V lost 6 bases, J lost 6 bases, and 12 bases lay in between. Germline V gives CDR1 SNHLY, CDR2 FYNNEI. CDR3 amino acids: CASSSPDSQPQHF. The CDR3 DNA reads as TGTGCCAGCAGCTCACCAGACAGTCAGCCCCAGCATTTT.

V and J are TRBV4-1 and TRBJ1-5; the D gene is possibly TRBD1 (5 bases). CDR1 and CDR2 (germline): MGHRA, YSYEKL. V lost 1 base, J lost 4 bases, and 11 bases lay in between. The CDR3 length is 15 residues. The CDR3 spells CASSQGNRGNQPQHF. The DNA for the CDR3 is TGCGCCAGCAGCCAAGGTAACCGGGGGAATCAGCCCCAGCATTTT.

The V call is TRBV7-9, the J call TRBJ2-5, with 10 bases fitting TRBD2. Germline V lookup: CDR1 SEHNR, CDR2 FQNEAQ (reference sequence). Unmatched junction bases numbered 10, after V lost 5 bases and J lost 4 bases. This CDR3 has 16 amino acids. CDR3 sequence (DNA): TGTGCCAGCAGCGAAGGGAGCGGGGGGGATAGAGAGACCCAGTACTTC. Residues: CASSEGSGGDRETQYF.